This T cell receptor (beta chain) was profiled in a study of T cell repertoires in cytomegalovirus infection. Concerning this clonotype itself: The antigen is unknown.

TCRdb analysed the reads with MiXCR anew, one entry per CDR3 protein. The sample yields fewer than 200,000 distinct CDR3 sequences, approximately 9.7% seen once. Overall study findings and caveats: Accumulated public TCR beta family frequency recognized individuals carrying CMV together with the relevant HLA.

Germline CDR1 reads MNHEY; CDR2 reads SVGAGI. The V end lost 0 bases, the J end lost 12 bases, and 15 bases lay between the germline ends. This CDR3 comprises 14 residues. The V and J genes are TRBV6-5 and TRBJ2-1; D is unresolved. This TCR was sampled from a human donor in good health (CMV status not recorded). Some clones in this sample may be carry-over from other donors' samples. Sequences were obtained from PBMCs. CDR3 in DNA: TGTGCCAGCAGTTACTCCCCAACCGGAGATGGGCAGTTCTTC. Translating gives CASSYSPTGDGQFF.